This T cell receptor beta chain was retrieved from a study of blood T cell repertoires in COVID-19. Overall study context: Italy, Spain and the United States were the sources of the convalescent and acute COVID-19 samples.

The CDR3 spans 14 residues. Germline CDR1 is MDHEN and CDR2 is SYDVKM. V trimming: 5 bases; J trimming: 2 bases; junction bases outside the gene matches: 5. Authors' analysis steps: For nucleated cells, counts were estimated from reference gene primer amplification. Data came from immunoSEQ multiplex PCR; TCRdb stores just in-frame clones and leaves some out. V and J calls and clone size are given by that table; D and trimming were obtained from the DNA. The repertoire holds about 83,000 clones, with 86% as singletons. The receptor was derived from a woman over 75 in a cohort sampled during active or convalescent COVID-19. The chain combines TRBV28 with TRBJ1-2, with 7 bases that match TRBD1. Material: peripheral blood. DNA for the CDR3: TGTGCCAGCAGTCCCCCGGACAGGAACTATGGCTACACCTTC. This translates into CASSPPDRNYGYTF.